Included here is one T cell receptor (beta chain) sequence, with context. CDR3 of TCR beta was amplified by multiplex PCR that used 32 V and 13 J primers. TCRdb called the multiplex PCR reads again in MiXCR, with one record for every CDR3 protein. Of under 14,000 distinct CDR3 sequences detected, around 21% appear once; the ten largest clones hold roughly 3.8%. These data are taken from a study of immune heterogeneity within non-small cell lung tumors. Looked up from germline, CDR1 is KGHSH and CDR2 is LQKENI. The trim removed 2 bases at V and 0 bases at J, leaving 3 bases unmatched. This CDR3 has 16 amino acids. With 600 to 700 ng used per sample, the template was genomic DNA from bulk tumor. Taken during surgery, several biopsies per primary tumor were spaced as far apart as possible within the tumor mass. Each patient presented with untreated, newly diagnosed non-small cell lung cancer and received curative surgery.

Sequenced: lung tumor tissue. The TCR was taken from a man aged 60 to 75 with non-small cell lung cancer. The chain couples TRBV18 to TRBJ2-1, with TRBD2 identical over 8 bases. The CDR3 spells CASSPERGSSYNEQFF. In nucleotides, the CDR3 is TGTGCCAGCTCACCAGAGCGGGGGAGCTCCTACAATGAGCAGTTCTTC.